Presented here are 19 T cell receptor beta chains from one specimen sequenced in a study of blood T cell repertoires in COVID-19. Profiled with immunoSEQ multiplex PCR; TCRdb holds only in-frame clones, not every one. This sample yields some 240,000 clones, of which roughly 80% are seen a single time; under 15% belongs to the top ten. The sequenced sample consisted of peripheral blood. These TCRs come from a woman aged 55 to 70 with active or convalescent COVID-19.

Written as DNA, the CDR3 is TGTGCCAGCTCAGTTCTCGGACAGGGCGACACCGGGGAGCTGTTTTTT. Translating it yields CASSVLGQGDTGELFF. This chain links TRBV18 with TRBJ2-2; 8 bases align to TRBD1. CDR3 length equals 16 residues. J gave up 3 bases and V 5 bases, and 8 bases lay outside the gene matches. Germline V CDR1 and CDR2: KGHSH, LQKENI.

V gene TRBV3-1 (or the pseudogene TRBV3-2) combines with J gene TRBJ1-2; TRBD1 matches 7 bases. Losses at the gene ends were 0 bases for V and 4 bases for J; bases not matched to a gene: 11. CDR3 length: 17 amino acids. Germline CDR1 reads LGHDT; CDR2 reads YNNKEL (reference sequence). The DNA of the CDR3 is TGTGCCAGCAGCCAAGATCTTCTCCGACAGGGCCCCTATGGCTACACCTTC. This codes for CASSQDLLRQGPYGYTF.

This chain links TRBV7-2 with TRBJ2-6; tentatively, D is TRBD1 (6 bases). V gave up 8 bases and J gave up 4 bases, with 15 bases separating them. The length of the CDR3 is 15 residues. Germline V lookup: CDR1 SGHTA, CDR2 FQGNSA. This CDR3 is CASSGQLGGANVLTF. As DNA, the CDR3 is TGTGCCAGCTCCGGACAGCTTGGAGGGGCCAACGTCCTGACTTTC.

This chain uses TRBV5-1 with TRBJ2-7, with 9 bases aligning to TRBD1. This CDR3 comprises 15 residues. Germline V lookup: CDR1 SGHRS, CDR2 YFSETQ. Germline trimming cut 5 bases from V and 2 bases from J; bases unmatched to any gene: 8. CDR3 sequence: CASRTGTGNPYEQYF. In DNA, the CDR3 is TGCGCCAGCAGGACCGGGACAGGGAATCCCTACGAGCAGTACTTC.

This clone came up many times. This chain connects TRBV6-2 or TRBV6-3 to TRBJ1-4; D is possibly TRBD1 (5 bases). This CDR3 contains 16 residues. Germline V gene lookup returns CDR1 MNHEY and CDR2 SVGEGT. Trimming shortened V by 5 bases and J by 4 bases, and 17 bases separated the two germline ends. The CDR3 protein is CASSRSGTTLNEKLFF. The CDR3 DNA is TGTGCCAGCAGTCGCAGCGGGACTACCCTTAATGAAAAACTGTTTTTT.

The CDR3 spells CASSVLPGGSGNTIYF. Written as DNA, the CDR3 is TGTGCCAGCAGCGTCCTTCCGGGGGGCTCTGGAAACACCATATATTTT. V usage is TRBV9 and J usage is TRBJ1-3; a possible D gene is TRBD1 (5 bases). V dropped 2 bases and J dropped 0 bases, with 12 bases sitting between them. The germline CDR1 and CDR2 sequences are SGDLS and YYNGEE. This CDR3 spans 16 amino acids.

The chain links TRBV28 to TRBJ1-2; 9 bases line up with TRBD1. CDR1 MDHEN and CDR2 SYDVKM come from the germline V gene. J was trimmed by 2 bases and V by 6 bases; bases with no gene match: 4. The CDR3 length is 14 residues. CDR3 sequence reads: CASRAGTGNYGYTF. The DNA of the CDR3 is TGTGCCAGCAGAGCCGGGACAGGGAACTATGGCTACACCTTC.

The chain employs TRBV27 and TRBJ2-7; D might be TRBD1 (6 bases). Trimming took off 3 bases at V and 7 bases at J, with 10 bases between the two ends. Per the germline V gene, CDR1 is MNHEY and CDR2 is SMNVEV (reference sequence). This CDR3 is built from 12 residues. The CDR3 is CASSFWGLEQYF. DNA for the CDR3: TGTGCCAGCAGTTTTTGGGGGCTGGAGCAGTACTTC.

With regard to this clone: Other nucleotide sequences from this sample produce the same CDR3. The chain recombines TRBV12-3 or TRBV12-4 with TRBJ1-3; D uncertain. The CDR3 runs 13 residues. V lost 1 base and J 4 bases, leaving 5 bases between the germline ends. CDR3 loop: CASSLGVGNTIYF. In nucleotides, the CDR3 is TGTGCCAGCAGTTTAGGAGTAGGAAACACCATATATTTT.

This clone was counted a few times. The chain combines TRBV5-4 with TRBJ1-2; 7 nucleotides line up with TRBD1. This CDR3 contains 15 residues. Germline CDR1 and CDR2: SGHNT and YYREEE (reference sequence). J was trimmed by 6 bases and V by 0 bases; bases with no gene match: 8. DNA for the CDR3: TGTGCCAGCAGCTTGGGGGGCAACAGGGGTGATGGCTACACCTTC. Translation gives CASSLGGNRGDGYTF.

The rearrangement links TRBV27 to TRBJ2-1; D possibly corresponds to TRBD2 (6 bases). CDR3 length: 14 amino acids. CDR1 MNHEY and CDR2 SMNVEV come from the germline V gene (reference sequence). V dropped 9 bases and J dropped 5 bases, with 17 bases sitting between them. In DNA, the CDR3 is TGTGCCAGGCCCGGGGCGGGACCCCACAATGAGCAGTTCTTC. Translating gives CARPGAGPHNEQFF.

The gene calls are TRBV19 and TRBJ1-1; no firm D call. Trimming shortened V by 6 bases and J by 2 bases, and 4 bases separated the two germline ends. This CDR3 comprises 11 residues. Germline values: CDR1 LNHDA, CDR2 SQIVND (reference sequence). The CDR3 loop reads CASRTNTEAFF. Here the CDR3 DNA reads TGTGCCAGTAGGACAAACACTGAAGCTTTCTTT. Looking up the rest from reference TRBV19 and TRBJ1-1 gives the full variable domain: DGGITQSPKYLFRKEGQNVTLSCEQNLNHDAMYWYRQDPGQGLRLIYYSQIVNDFQKGDIAEGYSVSREKKESFPLTVTSAQKNPTAFYLCASRTNTEAFFGQGTRLTVV.

The chain has TRBV11-2 and TRBJ2-1, with D possibly matching TRBD1 (5 bases). Trimming left V 5 bases short and J 6 bases short, with 17 bases between. Germline CDR1 SGHAT, CDR2 FQNNGV. This CDR3 has 15 amino acids. CDR3 sequence: CASSPRQGRVNEQFF. CDR3 sequence (DNA): TGTGCCAGCAGCCCCCGTCAGGGCAGGGTCAATGAGCAGTTCTTC.

The chain employs TRBV18 and TRBJ2-2; 7 bases match TRBD1. The CDR3 has 13 residues. J lost 8 bases, V lost 4 bases, and 4 bases had no gene match. Germline V gene lookup returns CDR1 KGHSH and CDR2 LQKENI. The CDR3 protein is CASSQGQMGELFF. The DNA of the CDR3 is TGTGCCAGCTCACAGGGACAGATGGGGGAGCTGTTTTTT.

The rearrangement links TRBV7-8 to TRBJ2-2, with 13 bases that match TRBD2. There are 17 residues in the CDR3. Looked up from germline, CDR1 is SGHVS and CDR2 is FQNEAQ. V lost 5 bases, J lost 7 bases, and 10 bases stayed unmatched. The DNA for the CDR3 is TGTGCCAGCAGCCTGGGACTAGCGGGGAGAGGGGGCGGGGAGCTGTTTTTT. It translates to CASSLGLAGRGGGELFF.

The chain carries TRBV19 and TRBJ1-6; D is possibly TRBD1 (5 bases). Germline CDR1 LNHDA, CDR2 SQIVND (reference sequence). Trimming stripped 6 bases from V and 12 bases from J, with 21 bases between. The CDR3 sequence is 15 residues long. The CDR3 DNA follows: TGTGCCAGTAGCGACGCGGGGGGGACGGGGGTACCCCTCCACTTT. This codes for CASSDAGGTGVPLHF.

The rearrangement uses TRBV5-4 and TRBJ2-1, with TRBD2 matching over 11 bases. The CDR3 sequence is 16 residues long. Germline loops: CDR1 SGHNT, CDR2 YYREEE (reference sequence). After removal of 0 bases from V and 7 bases from J, the junction contained 6 bases not matched to a gene. CDR3 sequence (DNA): TGTGCCAGCAGCTTGGCTCTAGCGGGGGGTTTGAATGAGCAGTTCTTC. Its protein is CASSLALAGGLNEQFF.

This clone was picked up a small number of times. V usage is TRBV5-1 and J usage is TRBJ1-5; D remains unclear. Germline lookup yields CDR1 SGHRS and CDR2 YFSETQ. The germline V and J ends were trimmed by 4 bases and 4 bases, with 12 bases remaining between them. The CDR3 is 14 residues long. The CDR3 sequence: CASSPLGENQPQHF. CDR3 coding DNA: TGCGCCAGCAGCCCTCTGGGCGAAAATCAGCCCCAGCATTTT. The variable domain in full, completed from reference TRBV5-1 and TRBJ1-5, reads KAGVTQTPRYLIKTRGQQVTLSCSPISGHRSVSWYQQTPGQGLQFLFEYFSETQRNKGNFPGRFSGRQFSNSRSEMNVSTLELGDSALYLCASSPLGENQPQHFGDGTRLSIL.

The chain has TRBV6-5 and TRBJ1-4; 10 bases are a match to TRBD1. Germline loops: CDR1 MNHEY, CDR2 SVGAGI. This CDR3 is built from 15 residues. V lost 6 bases, J lost 5 bases, and 6 bases stayed unmatched. CDR3 sequence reads: CASSADRGPNEKLFF. DNA of the CDR3: TGTGCCAGCAGCGCCGACAGGGGGCCAAATGAAAAACTGTTTTTT.